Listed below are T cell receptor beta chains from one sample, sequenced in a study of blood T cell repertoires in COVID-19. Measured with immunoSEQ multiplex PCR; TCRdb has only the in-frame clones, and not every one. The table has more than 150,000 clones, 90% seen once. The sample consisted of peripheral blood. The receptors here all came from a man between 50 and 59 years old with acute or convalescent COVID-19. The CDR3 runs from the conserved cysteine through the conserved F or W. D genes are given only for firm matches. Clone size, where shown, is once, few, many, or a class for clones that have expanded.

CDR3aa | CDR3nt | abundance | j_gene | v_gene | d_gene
CASSTKQGRTDSNQPQHF | TGTGCCAGCAGCACCAAACAGGGACGGACAGATAGCAATCAGCCCCAGCATTTT | - | TRBJ1-5 | TRBV9 | -
CAISDRGYNQPQHF | TGTGCCATCAGTGACAGGGGTTACAATCAGCCCCAGCATTTT | - | TRBJ1-5 | TRBV10-3 | -
CASSPTSGRATQYF | TGTGCCAGCAGCCCGACTAGCGGGAGAGCGACCCAGTACTTC | once | TRBJ2-5 | TRBV3-1/TRBV3-2 | TRBD2
CASSLVGTSRVSYEQYF | TGCGCCAGCAGCTTGGTGGGGACTAGCAGGGTATCCTACGAGCAGTACTTC | once | TRBJ2-7 | TRBV5-1 | TRBD2
CAWSGGDTEAFF | TGTGCCTGGAGTGGGGGGGACACTGAAGCTTTCTTT | - | TRBJ1-1 | TRBV30 | -
CASSSSGRRELFF | TGTGCCAGCAGCTCCTCAGGGAGGAGGGAGCTGTTTTTT | - | TRBJ2-2 | TRBV5-8 | -
CASSRQGTSGNTIYF | TGTGCCAGTAGTAGACAGGGGACCTCTGGAAACACCATATATTTT | - | TRBJ1-3 | TRBV19 | TRBD1
CASSIGGAGYTF | TGTGCCAGTAGTATCGGGGGTGCTGGCTACACCTTC | once | TRBJ1-2 | TRBV19 | -
CASSLGGSSGNTIYF | TGTGCCAGCAGCTTAGGTGGGAGCTCTGGAAACACCATATATTTT | - | TRBJ1-3 | TRBV7-9 | -
CASSSGGSEQFF | TGTGCCAGCAGTTCCGGGGGAAGCGAGCAGTTCTTC | - | TRBJ2-1 | TRBV2 | -
CASSNPQGLGNTIYF | TGTGCCAGCAGTAACCCACAGGGATTGGGAAACACCATATATTTT | - | TRBJ1-3 | TRBV9 | -
CASSIPDPRKPQHF | TGTGCCAGTAGTATCCCAGACCCGCGGAAGCCCCAGCATTTT | - | TRBJ1-5 | TRBV19 | -
CASSPSGDGRSNQPQHF | TGTGCCAGCTCACCTTCCGGGGACGGGAGGAGCAATCAGCCCCAGCATTTT | - | TRBJ1-5 | TRBV18 | -
CASSLNSGGGYNEQFF | TGCGCCAGCAGCTTGAATAGCGGGGGGGGCTACAATGAGCAGTTCTTC | - | TRBJ2-1 | TRBV5-1 | TRBD2
CASGLVPRPQHF | TGTGCTAGTGGTTTGGTCCCGCGGCCCCAGCATTTT | - | TRBJ1-5 | TRBV12-5 | -
CASASGGRGAEEQYF | TGTGCCAGCGCCAGCGGCGGCCGGGGGGCAGAGGAGCAGTACTTC | - | TRBJ2-7 | TRBV28 | -
CASSNLWGTGMETQYF | TGTGCCAGCAGCAACCTGTGGGGGACAGGGATGGAGACCCAGTACTTC | - | TRBJ2-5 | TRBV27 | TRBD1
CASSSISGGAGAKNIQYF | TGTGCCAGCAGTTCCATTAGCGGGGGCGCCGGGGCCAAAAACATTCAGTACTTC | - | TRBJ2-4 | TRBV27 | TRBD2